Here is one TCR beta chain with its context. This clone was seen a single time. No cognate antigen has been identified for it. The sample holds no much larger clone one base away, and base qualities are not on file. The data were taken from a study of blood T cell repertoires in COVID-19 (dated by TCRdb to 2020 to 2022). About the investigation overall: Samples covering the acute and convalescent phases of COVID-19 were provided by collaborators in the United States, Italy and Spain. The dataset comprised deeply sampled blood TCRbeta repertoires from subjects exposed to, actively infected with, or recovered from COVID-19. The prospective study material was composed of cDNA or gDNA derived from T cells, B-cell-depleted T cells, or PBMCs. The repertoires were made available in a free public database intended to serve as a resource for research on the immune response to SARS-CoV-2. The samples were drawn from two sources: the first 160 participants of the ongoing ImmuneRACE study, and 1,000 to 1,500 subjects contributed by 6 global collaborators. Where available, HLA class I and class II types were obtained from metadata supplied by the sample provider rather than from assay-based typing. Nearly every sample came with metadata listing a de-identified subject ID, COVID-19 status, age in years and sex.

Whole blood was collected in K2EDTA tubes by collaborating institutions according to the institutions' own protocols. For TCRbeta analysis, collaborators shipped samples as frozen whole blood, isolated PBMCs, or DNA extracted from either of those sample types. What the research found in general, with its limitations: The quantity of clinical and demographic metadata differed by source and by participant and was supplied without curation.

Trimming removed 4 bases from V and 8 bases from J; the gene matches leave 11 bases unexplained. The CDR3, from cysteine to phenylalanine, totals 16 residues. Only CDR3 DNA is held: 48 bases, read in frame from base 1. Based on the germline V gene, the CDR1 and CDR2 sequences are MNHEY and SVGAGI. The immunoSEQ Assay, a bias-controlled multiplex PCR, was used to amplify TCRbeta CDR3 regions from genomic DNA. In the original analysis: The number of nucleated cells in each sample was estimated by amplification of reference gene primers within the assay. To quantify the absolute abundance of each unique TCRbeta CDR3 rearrangement, sequence reads were collapsed and filtered. For each sample, productive Simpson clonality was calculated by taking the square root of Simpson's diversity index across productive rearrangements. TCRdb limited this immuneACCESS table to in-frame rearrangements with V and J called. A share of clones is missing; checked studies link under half to unresolved V genes, and the rest is unexplained. D and trimming come from the DNA, and the V and J calls and clone size come from that table. In this sample the table shows tens of thousands of clones, roughly 70% of which occur a single time. In total, the top ten clones hold 11% to 15% of the sample.

The clonotype originates from a woman between 65 and 79 years old with acute or convalescent COVID-19. The chain is assembled from TRBV6-5 and TRBJ2-1, and 10 junctional nucleotides match TRBD2. Source material: peripheral blood. The DNA sequence follows: TGTGCCAGCAGTTTCCAGCGGGGGGGCGGGATCGATGAGCAGTTCTTC. It is translated as CASSFQRGGGIDEQFF.